Below are 28 T cell receptor beta chains sequenced from a single sample in a study of sequential checkpoint blockade in melanoma. Treatment reported: randomized to nivolumab then ipilimumab (arm A) or the reverse (arm B). TCRdb's copy holds only in-frame clones and misses some; the assay was immunoSEQ multiplex PCR. Here the sample spans 2,500 to 3,500 clones, roughly 30% being singletons. The source material was tumor tissue (inferred from file names), sampled from a patient given nivolumab and ipilimumab in sequence. These receptors originate from a human donor with melanoma.

This clone was counted a few times. The rearrangement joins TRBV30 to TRBJ2-2, with D possibly TRBD2 on 6 matching bases. The germline V gene has CDR1 GTSNPN and CDR2 SVGIG (reference sequence). Trimming took 2 bases from V and 2 from J, leaving 9 bases between them. The CDR3 spans 14 residues. DNA for the CDR3: TGTGCCTGGAGTTCAGCGGGTAACACCGGGGAGCTGTTTTTT. Protein: CAWSSAGNTGELFF.

The sample holds a few counts of this clone. This chain uses TRBV11-3 with TRBJ1-2, with 7 positions matching TRBD1. Trimming took 4 bases from V and 4 from J; bases not matched to a gene: 9. This CDR3 region has 15 residues. CDR1 is SGHNT, CDR2 YENEEA, per germline. CDR3 coding DNA: TGTGCCAGCAGCTCCCGACAGGGATGGCTCTATGGCTACACCTTC. The encoded protein is CASSSRQGWLYGYTF.

The chain has TRBV6-8 and TRBJ2-3; 7 nucleotides match TRBD1. The CDR3 covers 15 residues. Per germline, CDR1 MNHGY and CDR2 SAAAGT. V lost 10 bases, J lost 2 bases, and 12 bases stayed unmatched. The CDR3 DNA reads as TGTGCCATCAGCGCCAAACAGGGGCTCACAGATACGCAGTATTTT. Protein sequence: CAISAKQGLTDTQYF.

The chain links TRBV9 to TRBJ2-5; the match to TRBD2 covers 9 bases. Germline loops: CDR1 SGDLS, CDR2 YYNGEE. The CDR3 is made up of 16 amino acids. V gave up 0 bases and J gave up 4 bases; unmatched junction bases: 7. The chain's CDR3 is CASSVGAGGPGETQYF. The DNA of the CDR3 is TGTGCCAGCAGCGTAGGGGCGGGAGGGCCAGGAGAGACCCAGTACTTC.

There are a few counts of this clone. V is TRBV28 and J is TRBJ1-3; 10 positions agree with TRBD1. The length of the CDR3 is 16 residues. Looked up from germline, CDR1 is MDHEN and CDR2 is SYDVKM. The ends lost 4 bases at V and 4 bases at J; junction bases unmatched: 7. The CDR3 loop reads CASSSPGTGDGNTIYF. The CDR3 DNA is TGTGCCAGCAGTTCCCCCGGGACAGGGGACGGAAACACCATATATTTT.

A few counts support this clone. The chain is built from TRBV4-1 and TRBJ1-1; D call uncertain. Trimming shortened V by 1 base and J by 0 bases, and 6 bases separated the two germline ends. The CDR3 totals 14 residues. The germline CDR1 and CDR2 sequences are MGHRA and YSYEKL. This CDR3 is CASSQGVMNTEAFF. In nucleotides, the CDR3 is TGCGCCAGCAGCCAAGGGGTAATGAACACTGAAGCTTTCTTT.

The gene calls are TRBV28 and TRBJ2-7, with D perhaps TRBD2 (6 bases). This CDR3 region has 12 residues. The germline gives CDR1 MDHEN, CDR2 SYDVKM. Trimming stripped 4 bases from V and 4 bases from J, with 8 bases between. The CDR3 nucleotides are TGTGCCAGCAGTTCTAGCGAGTACGAGCAGTACTTC. Translation: CASSSSEYEQYF. The full variable domain, with the rest looked up from reference TRBV28 and TRBJ2-7, is DVKVTQSSRYLVKRTGEKVFLECVQDMDHENMFWYRQDPGLGLRLIYFSYDVKMKEKGDIPEGYSVSREKKERFSLILESASTNQTSMYLCASSSSEYEQYFGPGTRLTVT.

This clone qualifies as medium-sized. The rearrangement uses TRBV7-7 and TRBJ2-3; 9 positions agree with TRBD1. After removal of 5 bases from V and 3 bases from J, the junction contained 3 bases not matched to a gene. CDR1 is SSHAT and CDR2 is FNYEAQ in the germline V gene (reference sequence). The CDR3 is 14 residues long. CDR3 amino acids: CASSAGQGTDTQYF. CDR3 DNA: TGTGCCAGCAGCGCGGGACAGGGAACAGATACGCAGTATTTT. Full variable domain (outside the CDR3, taken from reference TRBV7-7 and TRBJ2-3): GAGVSQSPRYKVTKRGQDVTLRCDPISSHATLYWYQQALGQGPEFLTYFNYEAQPDKSGLPSDRFSAERPEGSISTLTIQRTEQRDSAMYRCASSAGQGTDTQYFGPGTRLTVL.

The gene calls are TRBV19 and TRBJ2-1; the D gene is possibly TRBD2 (6 bases). The V gene lost 3 bases and the J gene lost 10 bases, with 7 bases spanning the gap. This CDR3 is built from 11 residues. Germline V lookup: CDR1 LNHDA, CDR2 SQIVND (reference sequence). The CDR3 DNA reads as TGTGCCAGTAGTATGGGGGGAGAGCAGTTCTTC. This sequence encodes CASSMGGEQFF.

This clone was observed a handful of times. The rearrangement joins TRBV11-3 to TRBJ2-2, with D possibly being TRBD1 (6 bases). Trimming took off 5 bases at V and 1 base at J, with 14 bases between the two ends. The CDR3 spans 16 residues. Germline V CDR1 and CDR2: SGHNT, YENEEA. CDR3 sequence (DNA): TGTGCCAGCAGCAAAGGACAGAACCTGAACACCGGGGAGCTGTTTTTT. Encoded protein: CASSKGQNLNTGELFF.

This chain links TRBV6-8 with TRBJ1-3, with TRBD1 as a possible D gene (6 bases). Trimming shortened V by 2 bases and J by 2 bases, and 19 bases separated the two germline ends. Germline CDR1 is MNHGY and CDR2 is SAAAGT. The CDR3 is made up of 18 amino acids. This CDR3 reads CASSYDTQGYTPGNTIYF. The DNA of the CDR3 is TGTGCCAGCAGTTACGATACACAGGGTTATACCCCTGGAAACACCATATATTTT.

The chain has TRBV19 and TRBJ2-3; 14 bases are shared with TRBD2. This CDR3 has 14 residues. V was clipped by 6 bases and J by 6 bases; unmatched bases: 2. Germline-derived CDR1 and CDR2 are LNHDA and SQIVND (reference sequence). CDR3 nucleotide sequence: TGTGCCAGTAGGACTAGCGGGAGGGTTGATACGCAGTATTTT. This gives the protein CASRTSGRVDTQYF.

This clone was counted only a few times. This chain uses TRBV19 with TRBJ1-1, with TRBD1 as a possible D gene (6 bases). This CDR3 contains 14 residues. The V and J ends lost 7 bases and 3 bases respectively, with 15 bases between them. CDR1 and CDR2 (germline): LNHDA, SQIVND (reference sequence). CDR3 region: CASTRGPGDTEAFF. CDR3 DNA sequence: TGTGCCAGTACCAGGGGCCCTGGGGACACTGAAGCTTTCTTT. Supplemented by reference TRBV19 and TRBJ1-1, the full variable domain reads DGGITQSPKYLFRKEGQNVTLSCEQNLNHDAMYWYRQDPGQGLRLIYYSQIVNDFQKGDIAEGYSVSREKKESFPLTVTSAQKNPTAFYLCASTRGPGDTEAFFGQGTRLTVV.

This clone was observed a handful of times. The V gene is TRBV15, the J gene TRBJ1-5; D is undetermined. V shed 1 base and J shed 0 bases, with 7 bases lying between them. This CDR3 region has 15 residues. Germline V gene data show CDR1 as LNHNV and CDR2 as YYDKDF (reference sequence). CDR3 in DNA: TGTGCCACCAGCAGAGGTGACAATAGCAATCAGCCCCAGCATTTT. Protein sequence: CATSRGDNSNQPQHF.

The gene calls are TRBV15 and TRBJ2-3; D not certain. The CDR3 has 16 residues. Trimming cost V 0 bases and J 3 bases, with 13 bases left between them. Germline V gene data show CDR1 as LNHNV and CDR2 as YYDKDF (reference sequence). The CDR3 is CATSREGNSGTDTQYF. The DNA of the CDR3 is TGTGCCACCAGCAGAGAAGGGAATTCGGGTACAGATACGCAGTATTTT.

The chain employs TRBV18 and TRBJ1-1, with 7 bases matching TRBD1. There are 15 residues in the CDR3. Germline V gives CDR1 KGHSH, CDR2 LQKENI. Germline trimming cut 3 bases from V and 1 base from J; bases unmatched to any gene: 5. The CDR3 here is CASSPSGGANTEAFF. The CDR3 nucleotides read TGTGCCAGCTCACCTTCAGGGGGGGCGAACACTGAAGCTTTCTTT.

V is TRBV6-8 and J is TRBJ2-7; TRBD1 aligns across 8 bases. The CDR3 runs 16 residues. The junction had 16 bases not matched to a gene; V was cut back by 5 bases and J by 7 bases. CDR1 MNHGY and CDR2 SAAAGT come from the germline V gene. Here the CDR3 reads CASSDFFGQGGDEQYF. The CDR3, as DNA: TGTGCCAGCAGTGATTTTTTCGGACAGGGCGGAGATGAGCAGTACTTC.

The chain recombines TRBV19 with TRBJ1-6; TRBD1 aligns across 11 bases. Trimming at V came to 6 bases and at J to 14 bases, leaving 9 bases not matched to a gene. CDR1 and CDR2 from the germline V gene are LNHDA and SQIVND (reference sequence). The CDR3 is 14 amino acids. Here the CDR3 DNA reads TGTGCCAGTAGGGGGACAGGGGGGCTTCGGGCCCTCCACTTT. Its protein product is CASRGTGGLRALHF.

The chain couples TRBV19 to TRBJ2-5, with D possibly matching TRBD1 (5 bases). The V gene's germline CDR1 is LNHDA and CDR2 SQIVND (reference sequence). With 3 bases removed from V and 5 bases from J, the gap between germline ends came to 13 bases. The CDR3 length is 14 residues. The CDR3 protein is CASSIPGAVETQYF. The CDR3 coding sequence is TGTGCCAGTAGTATTCCTGGGGCAGTTGAGACCCAGTACTTC.

CDR3 sequence: CASSWTISDTTYEQYF. Here the CDR3 DNA reads TGCGCCAGCAGCTGGACCATCTCGGACACAACCTACGAGCAGTACTTC. This chain connects TRBV5-1 to TRBJ2-7; tentative D call: TRBD1 (5 bases). V was clipped by 3 bases and J by 2 bases, with 18 bases between them. This CDR3 has 16 residues. CDR1 and CDR2 (germline): SGHRS, YFSETQ. The complete variable domain, with remaining parts taken from reference TRBV5-1 and TRBJ2-7, reads KAGVTQTPRYLIKTRGQQVTLSCSPISGHRSVSWYQQTPGQGLQFLFEYFSETQRNKGNFPGRFSGRQFSNSRSEMNVSTLELGDSALYLCASSWTISDTTYEQYFGPGTRLTVT.

This chain connects TRBV7-6 to TRBJ1-5; D is undetermined. The V end was cut by 1 base, the J end by 3 bases, with 10 bases between. Germline V gives CDR1 SGHVS, CDR2 FNYEAQ. The CDR3 consists of 15 residues. CDR3 DNA sequence: TGTGCCAGCAGCTTAGGTATGGGCCCCAATCAGCCCCAGCATTTT. Encoded protein: CASSLGMGPNQPQHF.

Within the sample, this clone is medium-sized. V and J are TRBV9 and TRBJ1-1; weak D call: TRBD1 (6 bases). The germline CDR1 and CDR2 sequences are SGDLS and YYNGEE. V dropped 6 bases and J dropped 4 bases, with 16 bases sitting between them. CDR3 length: 14 amino acids. The CDR3 loop reads CASTVVGGLTEAFF. The CDR3 DNA reads as TGTGCCAGCACCGTTGTCGGGGGGCTCACTGAAGCTTTCTTT. The complete variable domain, with remaining parts taken from reference TRBV9 and TRBJ1-1, reads DSGVTQTPKHLITATGQRVTLRCSPRSGDLSVYWYQQSLDQGLQFLIQYYNGEERAKGNILERFSAQQFPDLHSELNLSSLELGDSALYFCASTVVGGLTEAFFGQGTRLTVV.

The chain links TRBV6-8 to TRBJ2-3, with a tentative D call TRBD2 (6 bases). Germline values: CDR1 MNHGY, CDR2 SAAAGT. The V gene lost 6 bases and the J gene lost 6 bases, with 13 bases spanning the gap. The CDR3 has 13 amino acids. The CDR3 DNA reads as TGTGCCAGCAGGGGGGACTGGGGCGATACGCAGTATTTT. Translation gives CASRGDWGDTQYF.

This clone is medium-sized in the sample. The V and J genes are TRBV6-1 and TRBJ2-7; tentative D call: TRBD2 (5 bases). Germline CDR1 reads MNHNS; CDR2 reads SASEGT. The germline V and J ends were trimmed by 0 bases and 0 bases, with 9 bases remaining between them. CDR3 length equals 15 residues. The CDR3 reads CASSEAVGSSYEQYF. The CDR3 DNA sequence: TGTGCCAGCAGTGAAGCCGTAGGGAGCTCCTACGAGCAGTACTTC.

The V gene is TRBV18, the J gene TRBJ2-3, with no clear D. V was shortened by 6 bases and J by 3 bases, with 10 bases between the two germline ends. This CDR3 contains 13 residues. Per germline, CDR1 KGHSH and CDR2 LQKENI. The CDR3 loop reads CASSLVETDTQYF. The CDR3, as DNA: TGTGCCAGCTCCCTCGTAGAGACAGATACGCAGTATTTT. Full variable domain (missing parts from reference TRBV18 and TRBJ2-3): NAGVMQNPRHLVRRRGQEARLRCSPMKGHSHVYWYRQLPEEGLKFMVYLQKENIIDESGMPKERFSAEFPKEGPSILRIQQVVRGDSAAYFCASSLVETDTQYFGPGTRLTVL.

This clone turned up a few times. CDR3 region: CASSSGPYNSPLHF. CDR3 in DNA: TGTGCCAGCAGTTCCGGGCCGTATAATTCACCCCTCCACTTT. The chain is built from TRBV6-8 and TRBJ1-6; the D is unclear. Deletions cut 4 bases from V and 4 bases from J, with 8 bases between. CDR1 is MNHGY and CDR2 is SAAAGT in the germline V gene. The CDR3 extends over 14 amino acids.

The rearrangement uses TRBV6-8 and TRBJ2-3; no definite D call. Germline assignment: CDR1 MNHGY and CDR2 SAAAGT. The V gene lost 7 bases and the J gene lost 1 base, with 12 bases spanning the gap. CDR3 size: 14 residues. The CDR3, as DNA: TGTGCCAGCACAATCTCCCGAGGCACAGATACGCAGTATTTT. Protein product: CASTISRGTDTQYF.

This clone was seen a few times. The CDR3 DNA reads as TGTGCCAGCAGTTACACCTCAGGGGTTGGGACAGGGGACGACGAGCAGTACTTC. This codes for CASSYTSGVGTGDDEQYF. This chain uses TRBV6-8 with TRBJ2-7, with 10 nucleotides matching TRBD1. J gave up 5 bases and V 2 bases, and 15 bases lay outside the gene matches. Germline assignment: CDR1 MNHGY and CDR2 SAAAGT. CDR3 size: 18 residues.